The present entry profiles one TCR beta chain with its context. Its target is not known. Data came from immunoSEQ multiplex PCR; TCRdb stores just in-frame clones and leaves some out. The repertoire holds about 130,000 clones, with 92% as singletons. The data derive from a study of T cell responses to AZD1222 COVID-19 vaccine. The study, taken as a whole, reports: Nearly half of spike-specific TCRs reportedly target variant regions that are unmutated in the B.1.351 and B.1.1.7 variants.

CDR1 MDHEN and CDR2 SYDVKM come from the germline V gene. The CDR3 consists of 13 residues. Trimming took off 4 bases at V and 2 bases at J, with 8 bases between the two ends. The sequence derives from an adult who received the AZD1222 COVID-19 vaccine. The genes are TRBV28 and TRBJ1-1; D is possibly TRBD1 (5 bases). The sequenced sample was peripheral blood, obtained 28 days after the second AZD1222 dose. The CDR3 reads CASSWGGNTEAFF. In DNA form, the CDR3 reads TGTGCCAGCAGTTGGGGGGGAAACACTGAAGCTTTCTTT.